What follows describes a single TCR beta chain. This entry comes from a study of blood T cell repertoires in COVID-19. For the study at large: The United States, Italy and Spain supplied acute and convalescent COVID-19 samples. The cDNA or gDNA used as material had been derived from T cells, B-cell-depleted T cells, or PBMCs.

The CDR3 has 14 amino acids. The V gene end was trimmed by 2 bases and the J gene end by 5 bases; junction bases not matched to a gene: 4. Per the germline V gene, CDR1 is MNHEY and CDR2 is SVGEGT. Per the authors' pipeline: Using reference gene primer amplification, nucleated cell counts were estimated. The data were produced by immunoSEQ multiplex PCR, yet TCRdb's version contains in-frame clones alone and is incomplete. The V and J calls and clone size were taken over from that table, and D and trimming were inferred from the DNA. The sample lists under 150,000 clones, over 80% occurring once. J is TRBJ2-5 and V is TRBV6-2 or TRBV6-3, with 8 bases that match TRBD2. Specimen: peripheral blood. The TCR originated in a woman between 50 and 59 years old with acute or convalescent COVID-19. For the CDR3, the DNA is TGTGCCAGCAGTTACAGCGGGAGAAAGGAGACCCAGTACTTC. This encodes CASSYSGRKETQYF.